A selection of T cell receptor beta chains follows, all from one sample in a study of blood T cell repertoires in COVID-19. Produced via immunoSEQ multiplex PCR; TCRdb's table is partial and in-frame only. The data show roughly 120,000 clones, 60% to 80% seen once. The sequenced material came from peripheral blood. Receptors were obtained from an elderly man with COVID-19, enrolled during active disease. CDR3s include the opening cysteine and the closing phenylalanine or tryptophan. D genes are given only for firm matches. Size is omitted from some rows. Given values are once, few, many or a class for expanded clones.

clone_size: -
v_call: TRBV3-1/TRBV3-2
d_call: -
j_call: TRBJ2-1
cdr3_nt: TGTGCCAGCAGCCAAGTAGAGTCGTACAATGAGCAGTTCTTC
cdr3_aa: CASSQVESYNEQFF

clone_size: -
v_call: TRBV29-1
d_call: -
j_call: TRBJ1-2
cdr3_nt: TGCAGCGTTGAATTAGAGGGAAGGGGCTACACCTTC
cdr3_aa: CSVELEGRGYTF

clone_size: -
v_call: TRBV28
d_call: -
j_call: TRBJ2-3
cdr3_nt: TGTGCCAGCAGTTTCGCTAGCGCTGGCACAGATACGCAGTATTTT
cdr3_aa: CASSFASAGTDTQYF

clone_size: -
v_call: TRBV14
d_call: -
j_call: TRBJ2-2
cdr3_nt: TGTGCCAGCAGCCCCGTTCTCTCGGGAGAGCTGTTTTTT
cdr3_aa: CASSPVLSGELFF

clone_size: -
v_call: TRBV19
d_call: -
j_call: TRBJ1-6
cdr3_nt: TGTGCCAGTAGTATCACCGGGAATTCACCCCTCCACTTT
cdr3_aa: CASSITGNSPLHF

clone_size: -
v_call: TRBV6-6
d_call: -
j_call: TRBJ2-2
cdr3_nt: TGTGCCAGCAATATGGGGCAGAACACCGGGGAGCTGTTTTTT
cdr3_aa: CASNMGQNTGELFF

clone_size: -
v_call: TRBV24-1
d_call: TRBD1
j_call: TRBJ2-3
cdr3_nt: TGTGCCACCAGTGGGGACAGGGAATTGTATACGCAGTATTTT
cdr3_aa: CATSGDRELYTQYF

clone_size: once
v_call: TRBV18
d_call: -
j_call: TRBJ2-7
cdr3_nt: TGTGCCAGCTCACCTTCAGGGTCGGGCTACGAGCAGTACTTC
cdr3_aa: CASSPSGSGYEQYF

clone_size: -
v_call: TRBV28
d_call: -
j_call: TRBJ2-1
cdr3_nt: TGTGCCAGCAGTGCCCCGGGGGGCCGGTTCTTC
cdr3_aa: CASSAPGGRFF

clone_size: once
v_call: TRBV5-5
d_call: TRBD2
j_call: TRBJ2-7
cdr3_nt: TGTGCCAGCAGCTTGTATCGCGGGAGTGCTTACGAGCAGTACTTC
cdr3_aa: CASSLYRGSAYEQYF

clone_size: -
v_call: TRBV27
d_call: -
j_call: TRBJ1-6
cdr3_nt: TGTGCCAGCAAATCCGGACTCGATATCCCCCTCCACTTT
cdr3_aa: CASKSGLDIPLHF

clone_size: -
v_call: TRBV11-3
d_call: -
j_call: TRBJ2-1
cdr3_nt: TGTGCCAGCAGCTTAGATCGCTGGCATGAGCAGTTCTTC
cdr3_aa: CASSLDRWHEQFF

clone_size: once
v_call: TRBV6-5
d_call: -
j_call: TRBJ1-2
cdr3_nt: TGTGCCAGCCACCCTCTCGGGAGGAATGGCTACACCTTC
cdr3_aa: CASHPLGRNGYTF

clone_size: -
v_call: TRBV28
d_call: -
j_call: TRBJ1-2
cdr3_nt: TGTGCCAGCAGTTTTCCAACTTCGTCGGGAGGTGGCTACACCTTC
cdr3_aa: CASSFPTSSGGGYTF

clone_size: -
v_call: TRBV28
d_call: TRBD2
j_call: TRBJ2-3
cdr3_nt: TGTGCCAGCAGTCCCTGGACTAGCGGGAGGGCGACAGATACGCAGTATTTT
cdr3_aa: CASSPWTSGRATDTQYF

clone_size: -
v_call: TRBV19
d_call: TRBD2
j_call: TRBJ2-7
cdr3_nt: TGTGCCAGTAGTCCCGGGACTAGCGGGCTCCCCGACTACGAGCAATACTTC
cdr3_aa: CASSPGTSGLPDYEQYF

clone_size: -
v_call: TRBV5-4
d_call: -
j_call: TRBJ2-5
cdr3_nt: TGTGCCAGCAGCTTGACCGCCGGTCCCCAAGAGACCCAGTACTTC
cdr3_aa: CASSLTAGPQETQYF

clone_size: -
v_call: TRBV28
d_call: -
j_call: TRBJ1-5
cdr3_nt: TGTGCCAGCAGTTTTCTATATCAGCCCCAGCATTTT
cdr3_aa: CASSFLYQPQHF

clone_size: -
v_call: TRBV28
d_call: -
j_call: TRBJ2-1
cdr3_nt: TGTGCCAGTGAGACTGGTGGCTACAATGAGCAGTTCTTC
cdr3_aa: CASETGGYNEQFF

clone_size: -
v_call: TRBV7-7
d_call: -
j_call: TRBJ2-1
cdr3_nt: TGTGCTAGCAGCTTAACAGTCCACCCTTTGGATGAGCAGTTCTTC
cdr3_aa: CASSLTVHPLDEQFF

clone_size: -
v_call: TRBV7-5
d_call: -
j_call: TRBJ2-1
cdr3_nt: TGTGCCAGAAGCTTAGGGGACTCTAATGATGAGCAGTTCTTC
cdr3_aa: CARSLGDSNDEQFF

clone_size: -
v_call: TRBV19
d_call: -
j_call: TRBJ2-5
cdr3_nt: TGTGCCAGTAGTAGGTCAGGGAAGGCTCGAGAGACCCAGTACTTC
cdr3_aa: CASSRSGKARETQYF

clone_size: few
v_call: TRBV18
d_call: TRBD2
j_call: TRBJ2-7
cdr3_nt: TGTGCCAGCTCACCGCCTTGGGTAGCGGGACTGAAAGAGCAGTACTTC
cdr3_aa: CASSPPWVAGLKEQYF

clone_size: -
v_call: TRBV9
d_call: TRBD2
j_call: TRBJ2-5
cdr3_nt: TGTGCCAGCAGCGTAGGGGGACTAGCGGGAGACGGGGAGACCCAGTACTTC
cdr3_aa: CASSVGGLAGDGETQYF

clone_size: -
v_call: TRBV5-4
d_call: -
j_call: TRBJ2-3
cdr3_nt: TGTGCCAGCAGCTTGGAGGTGACAGGCACAGATACGCAGTATTTT
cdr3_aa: CASSLEVTGTDTQYF

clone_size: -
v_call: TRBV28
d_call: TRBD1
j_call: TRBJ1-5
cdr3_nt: TGTGCCCTGACCCCAGGGGGTAGCAATCAGCCCCAGCATTTT
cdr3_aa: CALTPGGSNQPQHF

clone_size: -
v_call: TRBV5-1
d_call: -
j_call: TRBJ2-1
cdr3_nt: TGCGCCAGCAGCTTGTGGGGGGACGTCTCCTACAATGAGCAGTTCTTC
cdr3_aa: CASSLWGDVSYNEQFF

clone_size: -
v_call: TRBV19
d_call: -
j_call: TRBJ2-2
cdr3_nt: TGTGCCAGTAGTCCGATCCTACAGGGTTCCGGGGAGCTGTTTTTT
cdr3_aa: CASSPILQGSGELFF

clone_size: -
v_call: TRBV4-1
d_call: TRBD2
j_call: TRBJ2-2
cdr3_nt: TGCGCCAGCAGAAGGACTAGCGGGGACACCGGGGAGCTGTTTTTT
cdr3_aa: CASRRTSGDTGELFF

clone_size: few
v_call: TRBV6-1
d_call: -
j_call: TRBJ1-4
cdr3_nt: TGTGCCAGCAGTGATGCCCCAGATGAAAAACTGTTTTTT
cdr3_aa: CASSDAPDEKLFF

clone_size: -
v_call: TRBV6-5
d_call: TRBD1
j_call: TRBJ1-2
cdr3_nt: TGTGCCAGTTTAGGACAGGGAAGATCTAACTATGGCTACACCTTC
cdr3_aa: CASLGQGRSNYGYTF

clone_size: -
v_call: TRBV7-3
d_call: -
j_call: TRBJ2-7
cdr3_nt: TGTGCCAGCAGCCCTAGCGTAGCCTACGAGCAGTACTTC
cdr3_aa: CASSPSVAYEQYF

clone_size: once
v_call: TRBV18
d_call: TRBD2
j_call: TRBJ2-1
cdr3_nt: TGTGCCAGCTCAAGCGGGAGAAATGAGCAGTTCTTC
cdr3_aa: CASSSGRNEQFF

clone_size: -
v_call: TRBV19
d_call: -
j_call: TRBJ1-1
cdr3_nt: TGTGCCAGTAGTATAGTAGGGGCGCCGGCTGAAGCTTTCTTT
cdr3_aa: CASSIVGAPAEAFF

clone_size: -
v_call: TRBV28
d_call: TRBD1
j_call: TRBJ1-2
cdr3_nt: TGTGCCAGCAGTGCGCCCGCCGACAGGGTCTATGGCTACACCTTC
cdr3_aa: CASSAPADRVYGYTF

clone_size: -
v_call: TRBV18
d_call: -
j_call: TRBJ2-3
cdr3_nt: TGTGCCAGCTCACCAACTTCTAGCACAGATACGCAGTATTTT
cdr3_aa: CASSPTSSTDTQYF

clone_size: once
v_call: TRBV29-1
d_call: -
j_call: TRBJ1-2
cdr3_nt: TGCAGCGTTGAAGATCCGGCGGGGAGCTACACCTTC
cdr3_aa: CSVEDPAGSYTF

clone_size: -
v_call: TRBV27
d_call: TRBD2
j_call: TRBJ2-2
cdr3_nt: TGTGCCAGCACGAGCGGGAGACTGTCCGGGGAGCTGTTTTTT
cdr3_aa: CASTSGRLSGELFF

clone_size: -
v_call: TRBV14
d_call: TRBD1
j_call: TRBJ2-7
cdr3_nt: TGTGCCAGCAGCCAAATGGGACAGGGGGGCTACGAGCAGTACTTC
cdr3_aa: CASSQMGQGGYEQYF